This T cell receptor (beta chain) was identified during a study of chemoradiotherapy in HPV16-positive cancers. Study at large: Functional T-cell assays on two HPV16-positive patients' cells defined candidate HPV-specific clones and common TCR motifs. Study-level results: Candidate HPV-specific clones and E7-related TCR motifs grew in tumor during treatment. Better recurrence-free survival went with HPV-responsive T-cell expansion in HPV16-positive patients.

The V end was cut by 7 bases, the J end by 0 bases, with 4 bases between. The CDR3 totals 10 residues. Germline CDR1 is DFQATT and CDR2 is SNEGSKA (reference sequence). For this clone: Its specificity is not known.

Only in-frame clones appear in the TCRdb table, and some are missing; sequencing was by immunoSEQ multiplex PCR. Among roughly 34,000 clones, more than 85% were seen once, and the ten largest hold 2% to 2.5%. The TCR originated in a human donor with HPV-associated anogenital cancer. The chain is built from TRBV20-1 and TRBJ2-7; D is undetermined. The specimen comprised blood, sampled from a patient who underwent chemoradiotherapy. CDR3 bases: TGCAGTGTAGGCTCCTACGAGCAGTACTTC. Its protein product is CSVGSYEQYF.